These T cell receptor beta chains were read from a single sample in a study of blood T cells in healthy people across ages. TCRdb reprocessed the 5' RACE reads via MiXCR and lists one record per CDR3 protein. Here the sample spans approximately 1.5 million distinct CDR3 sequences, roughly 30% being singletons. The sequenced material came from blood. The source of these receptors is a woman aged 25 to 39 in good health. The CDR3 runs from the conserved cysteine through the conserved F or W. The D gene is left open where the match is weak. Size is stated for part of the rows, as once, few or many counts, or as a class when the clone is expanded.

J	D	V	size	CDR3	DNA
TRBJ1-2	NA	TRBV3-1	NA	CASSLRTDPNYGYTF	TGTGCCAGCAGCCTTCGGACAGACCCTAACTATGGCTACACCTTC
TRBJ2-5	NA	TRBV3-1	NA	CASSQASMGETQYF	TGTGCCAGCAGCCAAGCTAGTATGGGGGAGACCCAGTACTTC
TRBJ1-2	TRBD1	TRBV6-1	NA	CASSGGQADILYGHTF	TGTGCCAGCAGTGGGGGACAGGCCGACATATTATATGGCCACACCTTC
TRBJ2-7	NA	TRBV20-1	few	CSAQGDIPGREQYF	TGCAGTGCCCAGGGGGACATCCCGGGGAGGGAGCAGTACTTC
TRBJ2-7	TRBD1	TRBV7-9	few	CASGQGFEYEQYF	TGTGCCAGCGGACAGGGTTTCGAATACGAGCAGTACTTC
TRBJ2-7	NA	TRBV11-1	NA	CASSGRVEQYF	TGTGCCAGCAGCGGCAGGGTCGAGCAGTACTTC
TRBJ1-1	TRBD1	TRBV5-1	NA	CASSFEQGAVTEAFF	TGCGCCAGCAGCTTTGAACAGGGGGCGGTAACTGAAGCTTTCTTT
TRBJ2-5	TRBD1	TRBV7-8	few	CASSLLGTGVETQYF	TGTGCCAGCAGCCTCCTGGGGACAGGGGTGGAGACCCAGTACTTC
TRBJ2-3	TRBD2	TRBV6-1	NA	CASRRGDLTDTQYF	TGTGCCAGCAGGCGGGGGGACCTCACAGATACGCAGTATTTT
TRBJ1-1	NA	TRBV5-1	NA	CAGSWAKGEAFF	TGCGCCGGCAGCTGGGCGAAGGGTGAAGCTTTCTTT
TRBJ2-1	NA	TRBV4-1	NA	CASSQDWCNEQFF	TGCGCCAGCAGCCAAGATTGGTGCAATGAGCAGTTCTTC
TRBJ1-1	NA	TRBV6-5	NA	CASSYGLSTEAFF	TGTGCCAGCAGTTACGGGTTGTCCACTGAAGCTTTCTTT
TRBJ2-1	TRBD1	TRBV2	NA	CASSAKDRVRNEQFF	TGTGCCAGCAGTGCTAAGGACAGGGTAAGGAATGAGCAGTTCTTC
TRBJ2-1	NA	TRBV9	NA	CASSAPDNEQFF	TGTGCCAGCAGCGCCCCCGACAATGAGCAGTTCTTC
TRBJ2-5	NA	TRBV3-1	few	CASSQGISGTGYNEQYF	TGTGCCAGCAGCCAAGGAATCAGCGGGACAGGATACAATGAGCAGTACTTC
TRBJ2-7	TRBD1	TRBV5-1	few	CASSRGQGNIREQYF	TGCGCCAGCAGCCGAGGACAGGGGAATATCCGCGAGCAGTACTTC
TRBJ1-6	TRBD1	TRBV15	few	CATSRTGVSPLHF	TGTGCCACCAGCAGGACAGGGGTCTCACCCCTCCACTTT
TRBJ1-4	NA	TRBV7-8	NA	CASSLESQSNEKLFF	TGTGCCAGCAGCTTAGAATCTCAGAGTAATGAAAAACTGTTTTTT
TRBJ2-5	TRBD2	TRBV20-1	few	CSARDLASGDRKTQYF	TGCAGTGCTAGAGATCTGGCTAGCGGGGACCGAAAGACCCAGTACTTC
TRBJ2-3	TRBD1	TRBV27	NA	CASRGQIGMSTDTQYF	TGTGCCAGCAGGGGACAGATCGGGATGAGCACAGATACGCAGTATTTT
TRBJ2-1	TRBD2	TRBV6-2/TRBV6-3	NA	CASSKGGLAGVNEQFF	TGTGCCAGCAGTAAAGGGGGACTAGCGGGAGTTAATGAGCAGTTCTTC
TRBJ2-1	NA	TRBV5-4	NA	CASSLGGQDSYNEQFF	TGTGCCAGCAGCTTGGGGGGCCAAGACTCCTACAATGAGCAGTTCTTC
TRBJ2-7	NA	TRBV5-6	NA	CASSLGPGPYEQYF	TGTGCCAGCAGCTTGGGACCGGGTCCCTACGAGCAGTACTTC
TRBJ2-5	NA	TRBV27	NA	CASSPVPQGWETQYF	TGTGCCAGCAGTCCCGTCCCGCAGGGGTGGGAGACCCAGTACTTC
TRBJ2-7	NA	TRBV4-1	NA	CASSQDSNGAYEQYF	TGCGCCAGCAGCCAAGATTCGAACGGTGCCTACGAGCAGTACTTC
TRBJ1-5	NA	TRBV4-2	NA	CASSQDSSGAGNQPQHF	TGTGCCAGCAGCCAAGATTCCTCCGGGGCGGGCAATCAGCCCCAGCATTTT
TRBJ2-2	NA	TRBV20-1	few	CSARDLLGTDTGELFF	TGCAGTGCTAGAGATCTCCTCGGGACGGACACCGGGGAGCTGTTTTTT
TRBJ2-7	NA	TRBV6-1	NA	CASSLIYRSSYEQYF	TGTGCCAGCAGTTTAATTTACAGGTCGTCCTACGAGCAGTACTTC
TRBJ2-7	TRBD1	TRBV27	NA	CASSRAGTGIYEQYF	TGTGCCAGCAGTCGGGCCGGGACAGGGATATACGAGCAGTACTTC
TRBJ2-3	NA	TRBV20-1	many	CSAEPLRERTDTQYF	TGCAGTGCCGAACCCTTACGGGAGCGCACAGATACGCAGTATTTT
TRBJ2-1	NA	TRBV11-2	few	CASSGLTSSYNEQFF	TGTGCCAGCAGCGGACTTACGAGCTCCTACAATGAGCAGTTCTTC
TRBJ2-3	TRBD2	TRBV12-3/TRBV12-4	NA	CASSFSGGAVDTQYF	TGTGCCAGCAGTTTTAGCGGGGGGGCCGTCGATACGCAGTATTTT
TRBJ1-1	TRBD1	TRBV4-2	few	CASSQDPGGGGMNTEAFF	TGTGCCAGCAGCCAAGATCCAGGGGGCGGCGGGATGAACACTGAAGCTTTCTTT
TRBJ1-1	NA	TRBV29-1	few	CSAEVRTEAFF	TGCAGCGCTGAGGTCCGCACTGAAGCTTTCTTT
TRBJ2-5	NA	TRBV19	NA	CASSLDRRQETQYF	TGTGCCAGTAGTCTTGACAGGCGCCAAGAGACCCAGTACTTC
TRBJ2-2	TRBD1	TRBV29-1	NA	CSGTGGRGAGELFF	TGCAGCGGGACAGGGGGCCGAGGCGCCGGGGAGCTGTTTTTT
TRBJ1-2	TRBD1	TRBV3-1	NA	CASSQGQATYGYTF	TGTGCCAGCAGCCAGGGACAGGCGACCTATGGCTACACCTTC
TRBJ2-7	NA	TRBV7-8	few	CASSPRTPSYEQYF	TGTGCCAGCAGCCCCCGGACACCGTCCTACGAGCAGTACTTC